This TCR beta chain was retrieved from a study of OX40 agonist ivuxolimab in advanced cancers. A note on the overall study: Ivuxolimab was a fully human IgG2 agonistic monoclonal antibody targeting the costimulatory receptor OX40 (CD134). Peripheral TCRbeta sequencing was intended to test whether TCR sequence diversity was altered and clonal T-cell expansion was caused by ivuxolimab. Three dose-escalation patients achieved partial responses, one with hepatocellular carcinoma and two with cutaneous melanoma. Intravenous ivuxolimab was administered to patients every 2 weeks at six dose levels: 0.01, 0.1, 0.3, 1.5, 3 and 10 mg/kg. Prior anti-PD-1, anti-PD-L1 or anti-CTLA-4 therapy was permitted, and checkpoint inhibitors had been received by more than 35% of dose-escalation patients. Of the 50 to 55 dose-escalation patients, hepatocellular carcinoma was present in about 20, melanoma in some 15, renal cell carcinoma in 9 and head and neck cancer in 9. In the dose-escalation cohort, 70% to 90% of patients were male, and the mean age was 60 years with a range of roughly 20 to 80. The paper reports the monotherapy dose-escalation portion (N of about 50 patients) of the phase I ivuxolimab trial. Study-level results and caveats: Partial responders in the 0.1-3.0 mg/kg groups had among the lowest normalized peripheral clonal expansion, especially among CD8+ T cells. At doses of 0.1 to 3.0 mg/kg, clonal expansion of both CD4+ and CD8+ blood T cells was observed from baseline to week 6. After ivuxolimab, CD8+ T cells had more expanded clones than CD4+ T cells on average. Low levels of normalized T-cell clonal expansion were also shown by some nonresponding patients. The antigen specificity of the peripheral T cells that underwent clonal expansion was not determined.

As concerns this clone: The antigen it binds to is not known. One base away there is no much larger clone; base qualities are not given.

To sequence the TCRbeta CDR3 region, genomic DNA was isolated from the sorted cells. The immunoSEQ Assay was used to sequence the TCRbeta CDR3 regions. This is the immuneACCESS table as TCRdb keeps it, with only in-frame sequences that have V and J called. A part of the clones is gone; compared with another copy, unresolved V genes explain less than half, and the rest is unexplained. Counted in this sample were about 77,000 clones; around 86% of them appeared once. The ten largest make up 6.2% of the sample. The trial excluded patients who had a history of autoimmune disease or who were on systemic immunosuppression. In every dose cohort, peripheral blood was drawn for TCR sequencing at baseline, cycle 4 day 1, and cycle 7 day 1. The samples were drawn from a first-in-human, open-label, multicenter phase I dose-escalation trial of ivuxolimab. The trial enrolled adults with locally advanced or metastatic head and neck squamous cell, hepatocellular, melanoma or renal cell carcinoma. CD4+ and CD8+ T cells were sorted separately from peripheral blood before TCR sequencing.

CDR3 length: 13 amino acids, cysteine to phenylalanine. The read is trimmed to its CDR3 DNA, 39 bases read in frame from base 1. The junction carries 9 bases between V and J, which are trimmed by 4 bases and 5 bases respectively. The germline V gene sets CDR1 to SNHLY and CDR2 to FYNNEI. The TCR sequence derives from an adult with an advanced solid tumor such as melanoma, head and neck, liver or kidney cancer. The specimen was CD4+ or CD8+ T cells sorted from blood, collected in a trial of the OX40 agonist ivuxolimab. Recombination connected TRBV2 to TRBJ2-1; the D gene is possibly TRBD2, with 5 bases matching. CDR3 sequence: CASSAAGNNEQFF. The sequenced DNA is TGTGCCAGCAGTGCCGCCGGGAACAATGAGCAGTTCTTC.